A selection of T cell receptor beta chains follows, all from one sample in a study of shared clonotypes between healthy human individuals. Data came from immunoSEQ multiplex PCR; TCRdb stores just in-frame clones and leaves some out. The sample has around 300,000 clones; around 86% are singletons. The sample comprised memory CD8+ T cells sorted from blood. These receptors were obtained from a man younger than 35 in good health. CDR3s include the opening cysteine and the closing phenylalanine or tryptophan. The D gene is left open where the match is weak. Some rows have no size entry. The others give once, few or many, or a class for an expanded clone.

CDR3 protein: CASSSGLYTDTQYF
CDR3 DNA: TGTGCCAGCAGTTCGGGACTATACACAGATACGCAGTATTTT
D gene: TRBD2
V gene: TRBV6-5
J gene: TRBJ2-3
clone size: -

CDR3 protein: CASSLAQDRGGEDIQYF
CDR3 DNA: TGTGCCAGCAGCTTAGCGCAAGACAGGGGCGGCGAGGACATTCAGTACTTC
D gene: TRBD1
V gene: TRBV7-9
J gene: TRBJ2-4
clone size: -

CDR3 protein: CASSSSGQSYEQYF
CDR3 DNA: TGTGCCAGCAGCTCTTCGGGACAGAGCTACGAGCAGTACTTC
D gene: TRBD1
V gene: TRBV7-6
J gene: TRBJ2-7
clone size: once

CDR3 protein: CASSGGQLWQFF
CDR3 DNA: TGTGCCAGCAGCGGTGGACAGCTTTGGCAGTTCTTC
D gene: -
V gene: TRBV6-1
J gene: TRBJ2-1
clone size: -

CDR3 protein: CASSAGTPGPGELFF
CDR3 DNA: TGTGCCAGCAGCGCCGGAACGCCGGGTCCCGGGGAGCTGTTTTTT
D gene: -
V gene: TRBV9
J gene: TRBJ2-2
clone size: few

CDR3 protein: CASSPRDLVNTDTQYF
CDR3 DNA: TGTGCCAGCAGCCCCCGGGACCTAGTTAACACAGATACGCAGTATTTT
D gene: -
V gene: TRBV5-8
J gene: TRBJ2-3
clone size: -

CDR3 protein: CASSQDSGRNGQPQHF
CDR3 DNA: TGCGCCAGCAGCCAAGATTCCGGCCGGAATGGACAGCCCCAGCATTTT
D gene: -
V gene: TRBV4-3
J gene: TRBJ1-5
clone size: -

CDR3 protein: CASSTLQGGNGDEQYF
CDR3 DNA: TGTGCCAGCAGTACCCTCCAAGGGGGCAACGGGGACGAGCAGTACTTC
D gene: TRBD1
V gene: TRBV2
J gene: TRBJ2-7
clone size: -

CDR3 protein: CASTLGGAYEQYF
CDR3 DNA: TGTGCCAGCACCCTGGGAGGGGCCTACGAGCAGTACTTC
D gene: TRBD2
V gene: TRBV5-6
J gene: TRBJ2-7
clone size: -

CDR3 protein: CASSSTGPTVTDTQYF
CDR3 DNA: TGTGCCAGCAGTTCGACAGGGCCGACGGTGACAGATACGCAGTATTTT
D gene: TRBD1
V gene: TRBV6-5
J gene: TRBJ2-3
clone size: -

CDR3 protein: CASRPGQGNSPLHF
CDR3 DNA: TGCGCCAGCAGACCTGGACAGGGTAATTCACCCCTCCACTTT
D gene: TRBD1
V gene: TRBV5-1
J gene: TRBJ1-6
clone size: -

CDR3 protein: CAILGETSNNLNEQFF
CDR3 DNA: TGTGCCATCCTGGGGGAGACTAGTAACAACCTCAATGAGCAGTTCTTC
D gene: -
V gene: TRBV10-3
J gene: TRBJ2-1
clone size: -

CDR3 protein: CASSSEGARDNEQFF
CDR3 DNA: TGTGCCAGCAGCTCCGAGGGGGCGAGGGACAATGAGCAGTTCTTC
D gene: TRBD1
V gene: TRBV5-6
J gene: TRBJ2-1
clone size: -

CDR3 protein: CASSLMDRGPEQYF
CDR3 DNA: TGTGCCAGCAGCCTCATGGACAGGGGGCCCGAGCAGTACTTC
D gene: TRBD1
V gene: TRBV6-5
J gene: TRBJ2-7
clone size: few

CDR3 protein: CASSLGGDQPQHF
CDR3 DNA: TGTGCCAGCAGCTTAGGCGGCGATCAGCCCCAGCATTTT
D gene: -
V gene: TRBV5-6
J gene: TRBJ1-5
clone size: -

CDR3 protein: CASSPEVGLEVNEQYF
CDR3 DNA: TGTGCCAGCAGCCCAGAGGTGGGACTAGAAGTCAACGAGCAGTACTTC
D gene: TRBD2
V gene: TRBV7-2
J gene: TRBJ2-7
clone size: -

CDR3 protein: CASTPSLGFNEQFF
CDR3 DNA: TGTGCCAGCACACCTTCTCTCGGGTTTAATGAGCAGTTCTTC
D gene: -
V gene: TRBV7-6
J gene: TRBJ2-1
clone size: -

CDR3 protein: CASGQGGEKLFF
CDR3 DNA: TGTGCCAGCGGACAGGGGGGCGAAAAACTGTTTTTT
D gene: TRBD1
V gene: TRBV6-6
J gene: TRBJ1-4
clone size: many

CDR3 protein: CASEGTSEDTQYF
CDR3 DNA: TGTGCCAGCGAAGGGACTAGCGAGGATACGCAGTATTTT
D gene: TRBD2
V gene: TRBV2
J gene: TRBJ2-3
clone size: -

CDR3 protein: CASSPDGSNQPQHF
CDR3 DNA: TGTGCCAGCAGCCCGGACGGAAGCAATCAGCCCCAGCATTTT
D gene: -
V gene: TRBV5-6
J gene: TRBJ1-5
clone size: -

CDR3 protein: CASSQTGPTFEQYF
CDR3 DNA: TGTGCCAGCAGCCAGACCGGCCCAACCTTCGAGCAGTACTTC
D gene: -
V gene: TRBV14
J gene: TRBJ2-7
clone size: -

CDR3 protein: CASSSSPRLLNTEAFF
CDR3 DNA: TGTGCCAGCAGTTCCAGTCCTCGTCTTTTGAACACTGAAGCTTTCTTT
D gene: -
V gene: TRBV27
J gene: TRBJ1-1
clone size: -

CDR3 protein: CASSRRGESNNEQFF
CDR3 DNA: TGTGCCAGCAGTCGACGGGGAGAATCCAACAATGAGCAGTTCTTC
D gene: -
V gene: TRBV11-2
J gene: TRBJ2-1
clone size: -

CDR3 protein: CATRRTGMLGWEQFF
CDR3 DNA: TGTGCCACCAGGAGAACAGGGATGTTGGGATGGGAGCAGTTCTTC
D gene: -
V gene: TRBV19
J gene: TRBJ2-1
clone size: -

CDR3 protein: CASSEGQGADEQYF
CDR3 DNA: TGTGCCAGCAGCGAGGGACAGGGGGCCGACGAGCAGTACTTC
D gene: TRBD1
V gene: TRBV9
J gene: TRBJ2-7
clone size: -

CDR3 protein: CASSEPSGGIYEQYF
CDR3 DNA: TGTGCCAGCAGTGAACCTAGCGGGGGCATCTACGAGCAGTACTTC
D gene: TRBD2
V gene: TRBV6-1
J gene: TRBJ2-7
clone size: -

CDR3 protein: CASSTGTGTYEQYF
CDR3 DNA: TGTGCCAGCAGCACCGGGACAGGGACATACGAGCAGTACTTC
D gene: TRBD1
V gene: TRBV13
J gene: TRBJ2-7
clone size: -

CDR3 protein: CASSQDSGGEQYF
CDR3 DNA: TGTGCCAGCAGCCAAGATTCTGGGGGCGAGCAGTACTTC
D gene: -
V gene: TRBV14
J gene: TRBJ2-7
clone size: many

CDR3 protein: CASSDPEGVPLHF
CDR3 DNA: TGTGCCAGCAGTGACCCTGAGGGGGTACCCCTCCACTTT
D gene: -
V gene: TRBV6-1
J gene: TRBJ1-6
clone size: once

CDR3 protein: CATRLGGFEAFF
CDR3 DNA: TGTGCCACCCGGCTGGGGGGCTTTGAAGCTTTCTTT
D gene: -
V gene: TRBV6-5
J gene: TRBJ1-1
clone size: once

CDR3 protein: CASSQEILSPLHF
CDR3 DNA: TGTGCCAGCAGCCAAGAAATTTTATCACCCCTCCACTTT
D gene: -
V gene: TRBV11-2
J gene: TRBJ1-6
clone size: -

CDR3 protein: CSVEEGETDNEQFF
CDR3 DNA: TGCAGCGTTGAAGAAGGCGAGACCGACAATGAGCAGTTCTTC
D gene: -
V gene: TRBV29-1
J gene: TRBJ2-1
clone size: -

CDR3 protein: CASSILQGDGELFF
CDR3 DNA: TGCGCCAGCAGCATCCTTCAGGGGGACGGGGAGCTGTTTTTT
D gene: TRBD1
V gene: TRBV4-1
J gene: TRBJ2-2
clone size: -

CDR3 protein: CASSLDVWREGRDEQFF
CDR3 DNA: TGTGCCAGCAGCTTAGACGTGTGGCGGGAGGGCCGGGATGAGCAGTTCTTC
D gene: TRBD2
V gene: TRBV7-6
J gene: TRBJ2-1
clone size: -

CDR3 protein: CASTPHIGLAVETQYF
CDR3 DNA: TGTGCCAGCACCCCTCATATAGGACTAGCAGTTGAGACCCAGTACTTC
D gene: TRBD2
V gene: TRBV7-9
J gene: TRBJ2-5
clone size: once

CDR3 protein: CAWDLGGSEAFF
CDR3 DNA: TGTGCCTGGGACCTGGGTGGGTCTGAAGCTTTCTTT
D gene: -
V gene: TRBV30
J gene: TRBJ1-1
clone size: -

CDR3 protein: CSVEEWKDSTDTQYF
CDR3 DNA: TGCAGCGTTGAAGAGTGGAAGGATAGCACAGATACGCAGTATTTT
D gene: -
V gene: TRBV29-1
J gene: TRBJ2-3
clone size: few

CDR3 protein: CASSVDSYEQYF
CDR3 DNA: TGTGCCAGCAGCGTCGACAGTTACGAGCAGTACTTC
D gene: -
V gene: TRBV25-1
J gene: TRBJ2-7
clone size: few

CDR3 protein: CASSYLDNSGNTIYF
CDR3 DNA: TGTGCCAGCAGTTACTTAGACAACTCTGGAAACACCATATATTTT
D gene: -
V gene: TRBV6-6
J gene: TRBJ1-3
clone size: -

CDR3 protein: CASSRFFFEQYF
CDR3 DNA: TGTGCCAGCAGCCGATTTTTCTTCGAGCAGTACTTC
D gene: -
V gene: TRBV7-2
J gene: TRBJ2-7
clone size: -

CDR3 protein: CASSLVGYSKNIQYF
CDR3 DNA: TGTGCCAGCAGCTTAGTGGGGTACTCCAAAAACATTCAGTACTTC
D gene: -
V gene: TRBV7-9
J gene: TRBJ2-4
clone size: -

CDR3 protein: CASSPTGLNSPLHF
CDR3 DNA: TGTGCCAGCAGCCCGACAGGGCTTAATTCACCCCTCCACTTT
D gene: TRBD1
V gene: TRBV28
J gene: TRBJ1-6
clone size: -

CDR3 protein: CASSERRAGGLNEQFF
CDR3 DNA: TGTGCCAGCAGTGAACGAAGGGCAGGGGGCCTGAATGAGCAGTTCTTC
D gene: TRBD1
V gene: TRBV2
J gene: TRBJ2-1
clone size: -

CDR3 protein: CASSFNRDSYEQYF
CDR3 DNA: TGTGCCAGCAGCTTTAACAGGGACTCCTACGAGCAGTACTTC
D gene: -
V gene: TRBV5-4
J gene: TRBJ2-7
clone size: -

CDR3 protein: CASSGTGRSGGELFF
CDR3 DNA: TGTGCCAGCAGCGGGACAGGGAGGTCGGGCGGGGAGCTGTTTTTT
D gene: TRBD1
V gene: TRBV2
J gene: TRBJ2-2
clone size: -

CDR3 protein: CASSLAGEDTQYF
CDR3 DNA: TGTGCCAGCAGCCTAGCGGGGGAAGATACGCAGTATTTT
D gene: TRBD2
V gene: TRBV7-3
J gene: TRBJ2-3
clone size: -

CDR3 protein: CASSLTETYEQYF
CDR3 DNA: TGTGCCAGCAGCCTTACGGAGACGTACGAGCAGTACTTC
D gene: -
V gene: TRBV7-9
J gene: TRBJ2-7
clone size: -

CDR3 protein: CASSVLFGAPGELFF
CDR3 DNA: TGTGCCAGCAGCGTTCTGTTCGGAGCCCCGGGGGAGCTGTTTTTT
D gene: -
V gene: TRBV5-8
J gene: TRBJ2-2
clone size: -

CDR3 protein: CASSPHGGGGDTGELFF
CDR3 DNA: TGTGCCAGCAGCCCCCACGGGGGCGGGGGCGACACCGGGGAGCTGTTTTTT
D gene: -
V gene: TRBV9
J gene: TRBJ2-2
clone size: -

CDR3 protein: CAISEERGHQETQYF
CDR3 DNA: TGTGCCATCAGTGAAGAGCGGGGGCACCAAGAGACCCAGTACTTC
D gene: TRBD2
V gene: TRBV10-3
J gene: TRBJ2-5
clone size: -

CDR3 protein: CASSEAPSYEQYF
CDR3 DNA: TGTGCCAGCAGTGAAGCTCCCAGCTACGAGCAGTACTTC
D gene: -
V gene: TRBV2
J gene: TRBJ2-7
clone size: -

CDR3 protein: CASSLVLGTENTEAFF
CDR3 DNA: TGTGCCAGCAGCTTAGTCTTAGGGACAGAGAACACTGAAGCTTTCTTT
D gene: TRBD1
V gene: TRBV13
J gene: TRBJ1-1
clone size: -

CDR3 protein: CASSQESQGAYEQYF
CDR3 DNA: TGCGCCAGCAGCCAAGAGTCTCAGGGCGCCTACGAGCAGTACTTC
D gene: -
V gene: TRBV4-1
J gene: TRBJ2-7
clone size: -

CDR3 protein: CASSSGTVNYGYTF
CDR3 DNA: TGTGCCAGCAGCTCCGGGACAGTTAATTATGGCTACACCTTC
D gene: TRBD1
V gene: TRBV5-4
J gene: TRBJ1-2
clone size: -

CDR3 protein: CASSQSGQNQNQPQHF
CDR3 DNA: TGTGCCAGCAGTCAAAGCGGACAGAACCAGAATCAGCCCCAGCATTTT
D gene: -
V gene: TRBV2
J gene: TRBJ1-5
clone size: -

CDR3 protein: CASSLRGLAGSYNEQFF
CDR3 DNA: TGTGCCAGCAGCTTAAGGGGGCTAGCGGGCTCCTACAATGAGCAGTTCTTC
D gene: -
V gene: TRBV7-8
J gene: TRBJ2-1
clone size: -

CDR3 protein: CASSHTTAPIEKLFF
CDR3 DNA: TGCGCCAGCAGCCACACGACAGCCCCAATAGAAAAACTGTTTTTT
D gene: -
V gene: TRBV4-3
J gene: TRBJ1-4
clone size: -

CDR3 protein: CASRPEGLALNEQFF
CDR3 DNA: TGTGCCAGCCGCCCTGAGGGACTAGCTCTCAATGAGCAGTTCTTC
D gene: TRBD2
V gene: TRBV27
J gene: TRBJ2-1
clone size: -

CDR3 protein: CASSQDPGTNEKLFF
CDR3 DNA: TGCGCCAGCAGCCAAGATCCAGGGACTAATGAAAAACTGTTTTTT
D gene: -
V gene: TRBV4-3
J gene: TRBJ1-4
clone size: -